Only a few counts were recorded for the clone carrying this T cell receptor (beta chain). Its antigen is unidentified. Each single cDNA molecule received a unique molecular identifier. TCRdb passed the 5' RACE reads through MiXCR, listing each CDR3 protein once. The sample has about 40,000 distinct CDR3 sequences, 4.5% to 5% seen once; the top ten hold around 4.9%. The CDR3 totals 20 residues. V was pared by 4 bases and J by 4 bases, with 16 bases of the junction left unmatched. Germline CDR1 reads DFQATT; CDR2 reads SNEGSKA (reference sequence). The data derive from a study of early T cells in non-severe SARS-CoV-2 infection. Study details: Unsorted whole-blood RNA was sequenced in bulk, leaving chains unpaired.

Study results and limitations: Matches to VDJdb favored anti-spike CD8 responses and missed private and CD4 specificities.

The rearrangement joins TRBV20-1 to TRBJ2-1, with TRBD2 matching 16 bases. This clonotype originated in an adult who was a healthcare worker with PCR-confirmed SARS-CoV-2 infection or an uninfected control (not recorded which). Sequencing was performed on whole blood. CDR3 nucleotides: TGCAGTGCTACTGGGACTAGCGGGAGGGCCTGGCTTTCTGGGTACAATGAGCAGTTCTTC. Its protein product is CSATGTSGRAWLSGYNEQFF.